One sample yielded the 22 T cell receptor beta chains listed below, sequenced in a study of shared clonotypes between healthy human individuals. The method was immunoSEQ multiplex PCR; TCRdb's version includes in-frame clones alone and lacks a portion of them. The sample lists 1.5 million to 2.5 million clones, around 96% occurring once. Naive CD8 isolation took CD45RO-negative cells positively selected for CCR7 and excluded terminally differentiated effector memory CD45RA+ cells. Sequenced sample: naive CD8+ T cells sorted from blood. These receptor sequences come from a man between 18 and 29 years old in good health.

The chain recombines TRBV6-5 with TRBJ2-7, with D tentatively TRBD2 (6 bases). This CDR3 has 15 amino acids. Germline values: CDR1 MNHEY, CDR2 SVGAGI. V lost 7 bases and J 5 bases, leaving 21 bases between the germline ends. The CDR3 DNA sequence: TGTGCCAGCACCCCTTTTTGGGAGGACAATCACGAGCAGTACTTC. Its protein is CASTPFWEDNHEQYF.

The CDR3 protein is CASSLWTGDRYTGYTF. The CDR3 DNA reads TGTGCCAGCAGTTTATGGACAGGGGACCGATACACTGGCTACACCTTC. This rearrangement joins TRBV27 to TRBJ1-2; 9 bases line up with TRBD1. V was clipped by 1 base and J by 7 bases; unmatched bases: 10. CDR1 is MNHEY and CDR2 is SMNVEV in the germline V gene (reference sequence). CDR3 length equals 16 residues.

As for this clone: Other DNA sequences from this sample encode an identical CDR3 as well. This chain's CDR3 is CASSAGTGAYEQYF. For the CDR3, the DNA is TGTGCCAGCAGCGCCGGGACAGGGGCGTACGAGCAGTACTTC. The chain employs TRBV7-2 and TRBJ2-7; 10 bases are shared with TRBD1. The CDR3 sequence is 14 residues long. V was pared by 5 bases and J by 4 bases, with 5 bases of the junction left unmatched. Germline CDR1 reads SGHTA; CDR2 reads FQGNSA.

This chain links TRBV11-2 with TRBJ2-7; D tentatively fits TRBD1 or TRBD2 (5 bases each). CDR1 and CDR2 from the germline V gene are SGHAT and FQNNGV. V was shortened by 6 bases and J by 1 base, with 13 bases between the two germline ends. This CDR3 region has 14 residues. In DNA, the CDR3 is TGTGCCAGCAGTTTGGGGACGGATTCCTACGAGCAGTACTTC. Its protein product is CASSLGTDSYEQYF.

This clone was counted once. This chain joins TRBV6-6 and TRBJ1-5; the D is unclear. The CDR3 runs 14 residues. The germline V gene encodes CDR1 MNHNY and CDR2 SVGAGI (reference sequence). The ends were cut back, 5 bases at V and 1 base at J, with 9 bases in the middle. The CDR3: CASSDGTSNQPQHF. The CDR3 DNA reads TGTGCCAGCAGTGACGGAACCAGCAATCAGCCCCAGCATTTT.

The V and J genes are TRBV7-2 and TRBJ1-4; no firm D call. V was cut by 3 bases and J by 5 bases, with 13 bases left in between. Germline V CDR1 and CDR2: SGHTA, FQGNSA. The CDR3 has 15 amino acids. The CDR3 loop reads CASSLSDELNEKLFF. Written as DNA, the CDR3 is TGTGCCAGCAGCTTGTCGGACGAATTAAATGAAAAACTGTTTTTT.

This clone was counted once. This chain connects TRBV4-1 to TRBJ1-2, with D possibly being TRBD1 (5 bases). Germline V gene lookup returns CDR1 MGHRA and CDR2 YSYEKL. The CDR3 has 15 residues. Between the trimmed V and J ends, which lost 5 bases and 2 bases, there was a span of 15 bases. The CDR3 coding sequence is TGCGCCAGCAGCTTTGGGACCTTGGCCAACTATGGCTACACCTTC. It translates to CASSFGTLANYGYTF.

The genes are TRBV7-9 and TRBJ2-1; no firm D call. Germline V gene sequence: CDR1 SEHNR, CDR2 FQNEAQ (reference sequence). The CDR3 runs to 13 residues. The V gene lost 6 bases and the J gene lost 9 bases, with 15 bases spanning the gap. The chain's CDR3 is CASRGPPWGEQFF. In DNA form, the CDR3 reads TGTGCCAGCAGAGGACCTCCCTGGGGTGAGCAGTTCTTC.

This sequence joins TRBV11-1 and TRBJ1-2; D not certain. The CDR3 spans 13 residues. Germline-derived CDR1 and CDR2 are SGHAT and FQDESV (reference sequence). The germline V and J ends were trimmed by 5 bases and 6 bases, with 13 bases remaining between them. In nucleotides, the CDR3 is TGTGCCAGCAGCCCAGGCCATAGCAATGGCTACACCTTC. Translation gives CASSPGHSNGYTF.

The genes are TRBV4-1 and TRBJ2-1; 9 bases align to TRBD2. Unmatched junction bases numbered 7, after V lost 5 bases and J lost 5 bases. This CDR3 has 15 amino acids. The germline CDR1 and CDR2 sequences are MGHRA and YSYEKL. DNA for the CDR3: TGCGCCAGCAGCTCTACTAGCGGGTCTGACAATGAGCAGTTCTTC. It translates to CASSSTSGSDNEQFF.

This clone showed up just once. V is TRBV5-6 and J is TRBJ1-1; no firm D call. The CDR3 runs to 13 residues. Deletions cut 1 base from V and 1 base from J, with 5 bases between. Germline CDR1 reads SGHDT; CDR2 reads YYEEEE. The DNA of the CDR3 is TGTGCCAGCAGCTTGTCCTCGAACACTGAAGCTTTCTTT. It yields the protein CASSLSSNTEAFF.

The chain joins TRBV7-3 to TRBJ2-3; 8 bases are shared with TRBD2. Germline CDR1 and CDR2: SGHTA and FQGTGA. Germline trimming cut 5 bases from V and 6 bases from J; bases unmatched to any gene: 13. The CDR3 contains 16 residues. In nucleotides, the CDR3 is TGTGCCAGCAGCCCAACGCCGGGACTAGGTTGGGATACGCAGTATTTT. This gives the protein CASSPTPGLGWDTQYF.

The gene calls are TRBV7-8 and TRBJ2-7, with TRBD1 matching 9 bases. The CDR3 loop spans 13 amino acids. The germline CDR1 and CDR2 sequences are SGHVS and FQNEAQ. Trimming removed 2 bases from V and 7 bases from J; junction bases left unmatched: 3. In nucleotides, the CDR3 is TGTGCCAGCAGCTTATGGGGACAGGGAGAGCAGTACTTC. Amino acids: CASSLWGQGEQYF.

V usage is TRBV7-9 and J usage is TRBJ2-5; 10 nucleotides match TRBD2. The junction had 14 bases not matched to a gene; V was cut back by 8 bases and J by 5 bases. There are 16 residues in the CDR3. Germline lookup yields CDR1 SEHNR and CDR2 FQNEAQ (reference sequence). CDR3 loop: CASAPRLAGERETQYF. Here the CDR3 DNA reads TGTGCCAGCGCTCCAAGGCTAGCGGGGGAGCGGGAGACCCAGTACTTC.

The rearrangement links TRBV25-1 to TRBJ2-7; the D gene could be TRBD1 or TRBD2 (5 bases each). Looked up from germline, CDR1 is MGHDK and CDR2 is SYGVNS. CDR3 length: 14 residues. Deletions cut 5 bases from V and 3 bases from J, with 14 bases between. This CDR3 is CASSPGPIYYEQYF. The CDR3 region has the DNA TGTGCCAGCAGTCCGGGACCCATTTACTACGAGCAGTACTTC.

The V call is TRBV28, the J call TRBJ2-7; D unresolved. CDR3 length: 12 residues. V was cut by 1 base and J by 6 bases, with 7 bases left in between. Germline assignment: CDR1 MDHEN and CDR2 SYDVKM. The CDR3 DNA sequence: TGTGCCAGCAGTTTATCGAGGTCCGAGCAGTACTTC. The encoded protein is CASSLSRSEQYF.

J is TRBJ1-2 and V is TRBV30; a possible D gene is TRBD1 (5 bases). V dropped 0 bases and J dropped 0 bases, with 11 bases sitting between them. CDR1 is GTSNPN, CDR2 SVGIG, per germline (reference sequence). This CDR3 is built from 15 residues. The CDR3: CAWSVPGTPNYGYTF. Written as DNA, the CDR3 is TGTGCCTGGAGTGTACCAGGGACGCCTAACTATGGCTACACCTTC.

The chain employs TRBV2 and TRBJ2-1; D ambiguous. The V end lost 4 bases, the J end lost 6 bases, and 7 bases lay between the germline ends. From germline, CDR1 is SNHLY and CDR2 FYNNEI. This CDR3 has 12 amino acids. CDR3 protein: CASSAEFNEQFF. CDR3 bases: TGTGCCAGCAGTGCGGAGTTCAATGAGCAGTTCTTC.

The rearrangement joins TRBV4-1 to TRBJ1-1; possibly TRBD1 for D (5 bases). CDR1 and CDR2 from the germline V gene are MGHRA and YSYEKL. Deletions cut 0 bases from V and 1 base from J, with 15 bases between. The CDR3 loop spans 17 amino acids. CDR3 protein: CASSQDSSGYTNTEAFF. CDR3 bases: TGCGCCAGCAGCCAAGATTCCTCAGGGTATACGAACACTGAAGCTTTCTTT.

The rearrangement joins TRBV6-5 to TRBJ2-3; TRBD2 agrees at 8 bases. With 2 bases clipped from V and 1 base from J, the junction kept 5 bases outside the gene matches. Germline V gene data show CDR1 as MNHEY and CDR2 as SVGAGI. The CDR3 contains 16 residues. CDR3 nucleotide sequence: TGTGCCAGCAGTTACCTACAAGCGGGAGGCACAGATACGCAGTATTTT. Translation: CASSYLQAGGTDTQYF.

The V gene is TRBV19, the J gene TRBJ1-3; D unclear. Germline lookup yields CDR1 LNHDA and CDR2 SQIVND (reference sequence). Trimming removed 10 bases from V and 2 bases from J, with 12 bases in between. CDR3 length equals 13 residues. The CDR3 coding sequence is TGTGCCACGAGGGCGCGGACTGGAAACACCATATATTTT. This sequence encodes CATRARTGNTIYF.

The chain couples TRBV7-9 to TRBJ1-1; possible D gene TRBD1, 5 bases. Germline V gene data show CDR1 as SEHNR and CDR2 as FQNEAQ (reference sequence). This CDR3 is built from 15 residues. V dropped 4 bases and J dropped 4 bases, with 16 bases sitting between them. CDR3 residues: CASSSTNQGPTEAFF. The CDR3 DNA reads as TGTGCCAGCAGCTCGACGAACCAGGGACCCACTGAAGCTTTCTTT. Full variable domain (rest looked up from reference TRBV7-9 and TRBJ1-1): DTGVSQNPRHKITKRGQNVTFRCDPISEHNRLYWYRQTLGQGPEFLTYFQNEAQLEKSRLLSDRFSAERPKGSFSTLEIQRTEQGDSAMYLCASSSTNQGPTEAFFGQGTRLTVV.